The clone carrying this T cell receptor beta chain has only a few counts. Trimming removed 7 bases at V and 4 bases at J, with 11 bases between. CDR1 and CDR2 (germline): MNHNY, SVGAGI (reference sequence). This CDR3 contains 13 residues. The data were taken from a study of identical twins. From the 5' RACE reads, TCRdb called clonotypes with MiXCR, one entry per CDR3 protein. The sample lists roughly 630,000 distinct CDR3 sequences, about 7.6% occurring once. There were only healthy Caucasians among the donors. These data also formed part of another study, on yellow fever vaccine responses in identical twins.

The receptor was isolated from a woman younger than 30 in good health. Sequenced: PBMCs. The chain recombines TRBV6-6 with TRBJ1-3; D remains ambiguous. This CDR3 is CASTLGSGNTIYF. The CDR3 DNA reads as TGTGCCAGCACCTTGGGGTCCGGAAACACCATATATTTT.